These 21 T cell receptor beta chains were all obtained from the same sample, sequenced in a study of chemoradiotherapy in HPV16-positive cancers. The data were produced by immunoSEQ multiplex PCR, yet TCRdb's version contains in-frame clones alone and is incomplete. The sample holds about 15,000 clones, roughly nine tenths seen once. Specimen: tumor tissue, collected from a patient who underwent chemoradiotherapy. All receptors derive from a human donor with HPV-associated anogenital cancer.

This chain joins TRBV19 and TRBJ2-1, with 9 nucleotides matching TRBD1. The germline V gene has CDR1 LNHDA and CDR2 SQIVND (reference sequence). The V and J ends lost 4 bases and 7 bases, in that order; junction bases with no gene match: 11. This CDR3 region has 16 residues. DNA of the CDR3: TGTGCCAGTAGTAACTACAGGGGGCTGAGGAGGAATGAGCAGTTCTTC. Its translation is CASSNYRGLRRNEQFF.

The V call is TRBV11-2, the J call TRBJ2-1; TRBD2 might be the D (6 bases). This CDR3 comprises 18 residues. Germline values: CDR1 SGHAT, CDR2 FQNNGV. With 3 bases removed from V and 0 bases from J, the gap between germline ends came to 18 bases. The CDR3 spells CASSFRLSGPDSYNEQFF. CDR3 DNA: TGTGCCAGCAGCTTCCGCCTTAGCGGCCCTGACTCCTACAATGAGCAGTTCTTC.

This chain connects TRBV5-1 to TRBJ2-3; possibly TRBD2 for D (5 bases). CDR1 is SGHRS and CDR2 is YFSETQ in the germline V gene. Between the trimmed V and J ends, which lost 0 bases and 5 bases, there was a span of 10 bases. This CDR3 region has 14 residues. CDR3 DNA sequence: TGCGCCAGCAGCTTGGCCCAGAGCGGAGATACGCAGTATTTT. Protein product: CASSLAQSGDTQYF.

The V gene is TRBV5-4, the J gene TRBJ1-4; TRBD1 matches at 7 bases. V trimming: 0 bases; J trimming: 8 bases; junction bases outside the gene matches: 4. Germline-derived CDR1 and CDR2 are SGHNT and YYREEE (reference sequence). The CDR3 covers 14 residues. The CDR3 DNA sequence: TGTGCCAGCAGCTTGGGAGGGGGCGGGGAAAAACTGTTTTTT. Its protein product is CASSLGGGGEKLFF. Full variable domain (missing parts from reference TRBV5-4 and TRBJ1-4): ETGVTQSPTHLIKTRGQQVTLRCSSQSGHNTVSWYQQALGQGPQFIFQYYREEENGRGNFPPRFSGLQFPNYSSELNVNALELDDSALYLCASSLGGGGEKLFFGSGTQLSVL.

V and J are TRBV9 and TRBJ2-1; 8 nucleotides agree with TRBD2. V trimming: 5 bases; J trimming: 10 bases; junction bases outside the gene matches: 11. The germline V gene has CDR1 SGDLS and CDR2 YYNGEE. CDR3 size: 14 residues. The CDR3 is CASREREGSREQFF. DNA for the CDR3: TGTGCCAGCAGGGAACGGGAGGGCTCTCGCGAGCAGTTCTTC.

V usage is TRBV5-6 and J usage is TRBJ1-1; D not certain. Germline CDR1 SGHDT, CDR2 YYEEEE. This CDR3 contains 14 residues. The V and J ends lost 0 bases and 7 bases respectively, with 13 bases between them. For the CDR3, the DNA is TGTGCCAGCAGCTTGGCCGGTTGGGTTTTTGAAGCTTTCTTT. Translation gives CASSLAGWVFEAFF.

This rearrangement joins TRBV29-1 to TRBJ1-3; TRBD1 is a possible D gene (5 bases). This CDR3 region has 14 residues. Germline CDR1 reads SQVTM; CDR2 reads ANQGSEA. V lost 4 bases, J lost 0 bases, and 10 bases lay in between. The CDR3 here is CSVAPGISGNTIYF. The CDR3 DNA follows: TGCAGCGTTGCCCCAGGGATCTCTGGAAACACCATATATTTT.

The CDR3 DNA reads as TGTGCCAGCAGCTCCGGGTCCCCCTTCTACAATGAGCAGTTCTTC. This encodes CASSSGSPFYNEQFF. This chain connects TRBV7-3 to TRBJ2-1, with D hard to call. The CDR3 runs to 15 residues. The V gene's germline CDR1 is SGHTA and CDR2 FQGTGA. Trimming left V 4 bases short and J 3 bases short, with 13 bases between. Full variable domain (outside the CDR3, taken from reference TRBV7-3 and TRBJ2-1): GAGVSQTPSNKVTEKGKYVELRCDPISGHTALYWYRQSLGQGPEFLIYFQGTGAADDSGLPNDRFFAVRPEGSVSTLKIQRTERGDSAVYLCASSSGSPFYNEQFFGPGTRLTVL.

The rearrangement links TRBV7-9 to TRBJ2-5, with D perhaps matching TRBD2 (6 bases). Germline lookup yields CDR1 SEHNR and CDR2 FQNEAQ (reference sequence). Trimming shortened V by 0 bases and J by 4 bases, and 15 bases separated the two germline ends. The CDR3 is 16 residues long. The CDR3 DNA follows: TGTGCCAGCAGCTTAGCTGGCGGGGTTCCTGGAGAGACCCAGTACTTC. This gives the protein CASSLAGGVPGETQYF. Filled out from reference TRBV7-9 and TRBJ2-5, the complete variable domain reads DTGVSQNPRHKITKRGQNVTFRCDPISEHNRLYWYRQTLGQGPEFLTYFQNEAQLEKSRLLSDRFSAERPKGSFSTLEIQRTEQGDSAMYLCASSLAGGVPGETQYFGPGTRLLVL.

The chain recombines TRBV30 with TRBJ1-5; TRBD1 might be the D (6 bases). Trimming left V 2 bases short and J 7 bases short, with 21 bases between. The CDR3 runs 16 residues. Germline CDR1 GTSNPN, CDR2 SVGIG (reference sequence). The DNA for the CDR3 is TGTGCCTGGAGTTACCCCGAGTCACAGGGAAACCAGCCCCAGCATTTT. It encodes CAWSYPESQGNQPQHF.

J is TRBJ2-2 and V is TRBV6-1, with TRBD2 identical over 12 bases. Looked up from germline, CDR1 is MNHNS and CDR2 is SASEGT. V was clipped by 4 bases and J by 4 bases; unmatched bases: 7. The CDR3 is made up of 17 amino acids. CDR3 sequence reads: CASSAKRTSGITGELFF. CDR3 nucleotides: TGTGCCAGCAGTGCTAAGAGGACTAGCGGGATCACCGGGGAGCTGTTTTTT.

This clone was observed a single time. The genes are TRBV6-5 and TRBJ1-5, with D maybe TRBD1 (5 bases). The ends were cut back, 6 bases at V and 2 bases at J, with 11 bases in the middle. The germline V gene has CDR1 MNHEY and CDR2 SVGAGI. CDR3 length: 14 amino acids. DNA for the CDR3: TGTGCCAGCAGGTCGGGACTCCGCAATCAGCCCCAGCATTTT. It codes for CASRSGLRNQPQHF.

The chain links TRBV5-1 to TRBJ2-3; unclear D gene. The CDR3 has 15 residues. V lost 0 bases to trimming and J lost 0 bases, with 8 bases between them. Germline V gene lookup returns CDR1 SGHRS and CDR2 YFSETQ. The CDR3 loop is CASSLDSLSTDTQYF. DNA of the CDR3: TGCGCCAGCAGCTTGGACAGCCTTAGCACAGATACGCAGTATTTT.

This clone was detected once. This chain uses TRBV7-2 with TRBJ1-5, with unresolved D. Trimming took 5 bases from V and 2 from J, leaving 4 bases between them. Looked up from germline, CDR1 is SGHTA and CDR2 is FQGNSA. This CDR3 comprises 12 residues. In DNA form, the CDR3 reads TGTGCCAGCAGCCAGGGCAATCAGCCCCAGCATTTT. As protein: CASSQGNQPQHF.

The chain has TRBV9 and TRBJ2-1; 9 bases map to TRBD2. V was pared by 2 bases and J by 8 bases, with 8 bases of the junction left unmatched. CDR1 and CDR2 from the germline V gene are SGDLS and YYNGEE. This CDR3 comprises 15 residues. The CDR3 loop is CASSVAGGPGDEQFF. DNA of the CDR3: TGTGCCAGCAGCGTTGCGGGAGGGCCGGGGGATGAGCAGTTCTTC.

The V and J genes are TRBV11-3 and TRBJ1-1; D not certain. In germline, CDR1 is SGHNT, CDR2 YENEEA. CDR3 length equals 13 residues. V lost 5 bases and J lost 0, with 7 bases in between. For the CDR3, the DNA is TGTGCCAGCAGCCTCGATATGAACACTGAAGCTTTCTTT. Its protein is CASSLDMNTEAFF.

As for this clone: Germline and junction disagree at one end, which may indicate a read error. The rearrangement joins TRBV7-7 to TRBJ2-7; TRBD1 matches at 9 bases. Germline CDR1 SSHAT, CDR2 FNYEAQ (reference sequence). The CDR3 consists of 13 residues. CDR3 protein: CASSIGQGTEQYF. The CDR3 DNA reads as TGTGCTAGCAGCATCGGACAGGGGACCGAGCAGTACTTC.

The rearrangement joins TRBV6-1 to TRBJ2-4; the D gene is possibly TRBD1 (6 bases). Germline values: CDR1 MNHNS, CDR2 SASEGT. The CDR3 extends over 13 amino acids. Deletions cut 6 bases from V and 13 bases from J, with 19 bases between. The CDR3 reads CASSITRTDLQYF. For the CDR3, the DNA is TGTGCCAGCAGCATAACTCGGACAGACCTCCAGTACTTC.

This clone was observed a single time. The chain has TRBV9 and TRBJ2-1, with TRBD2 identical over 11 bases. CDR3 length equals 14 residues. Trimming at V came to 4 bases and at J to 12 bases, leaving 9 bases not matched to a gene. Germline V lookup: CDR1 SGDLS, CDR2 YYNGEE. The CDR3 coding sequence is TGTGCCAGCAGCCCGACTAGCGGGGTGCTGGGGCAGTTCTTC. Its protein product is CASSPTSGVLGQFF. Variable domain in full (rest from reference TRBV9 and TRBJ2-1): DSGVTQTPKHLITATGQRVTLRCSPRSGDLSVYWYQQSLDQGLQFLIQYYNGEERAKGNILERFSAQQFPDLHSELNLSSLELGDSALYFCASSPTSGVLGQFFGPGTRLTVL.

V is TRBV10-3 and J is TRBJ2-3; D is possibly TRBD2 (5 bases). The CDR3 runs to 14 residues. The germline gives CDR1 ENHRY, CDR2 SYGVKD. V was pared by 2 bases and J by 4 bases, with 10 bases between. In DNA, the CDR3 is TGTGCCATCAGTGAGGGGAGTCAAGCAGATACGCAGTATTTT. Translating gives CAISEGSQADTQYF.

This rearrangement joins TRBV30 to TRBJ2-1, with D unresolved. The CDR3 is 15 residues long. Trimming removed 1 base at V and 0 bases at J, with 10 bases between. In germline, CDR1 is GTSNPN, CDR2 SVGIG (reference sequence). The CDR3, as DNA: TGTGCCTGGAGTGATCACTCCTACTCCTACAATGAGCAGTTCTTC. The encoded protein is CAWSDHSYSYNEQFF.